The rows below give T cell receptor beta chains drawn from one sample of a study of blood T cell repertoires in COVID-19. This table comes from immunoSEQ multiplex PCR, and its TCRdb copy is limited to in-frame clones, with some not included. The sample carries 70,000 to 95,000 clones, around four fifths recorded once. Sequenced: peripheral blood. These receptors came from a man aged 60 to 69 with COVID-19, enrolled during active disease. CDR3s include the opening cysteine and the closing phenylalanine or tryptophan. D genes are given only for firm matches.

>TRBJ2-3|TRBV5-4|TRBD2
CASSLRSGADTQYF
>TRBJ2-7|TRBV10-3|-
CAISDRRATEGGEQYF
>TRBJ1-6|TRBV2|TRBD1
CASKGTVNSPLHF
>TRBJ2-3|TRBV9|TRBD1
CASSEGQGRADTQYF
>TRBJ1-2|TRBV9|TRBD1
CASSLTGGGGYTF
>TRBJ1-1|TRBV27|TRBD1
CASSTDRGLRNTEAFF
>TRBJ1-3|TRBV5-1|-
CASSFNSPGSGNTIYF
>TRBJ2-7|TRBV5-5|TRBD1
CASSLSYRGLYEQYF
>TRBJ1-6|TRBV30|-
CAWRQGNSPLHF
>TRBJ1-3|TRBV2|TRBD1
CASSFGQGDAGNTIYF
>TRBJ2-7|TRBV2|-
CASSPTGYEQYF
>TRBJ2-7|TRBV6-1|TRBD2
CASSDGTTLYEQYF
>TRBJ1-3|TRBV3-1/TRBV3-2|-
CASSQFGAGAQGTIYF